This T cell receptor beta chain was identified in a study of blood T cell repertoires in COVID-19. About the research overall: In each case, the material was cDNA or gDNA derived from T cells, B-cell-depleted T cells, or PBMCs.

Patients from Seattle were sampled longitudinally, starting during active infection. Some clones are missing from TCRdb's copy, which holds only in-frame ones; the method was immunoSEQ multiplex PCR. The repertoire holds about 130,000 clones, with about 85% as singletons. With regard to this clone: The junction shows a germline mismatch at one end, possibly a read error.

Germline loops: CDR1 SGHTA, CDR2 FQGNSA. This CDR3 has 15 residues. What was sequenced was peripheral blood. The receptor comes from a woman aged 70-85 years with COVID-19, enrolled during active disease. V and J are TRBV7-2 and TRBJ2-7; maybe TRBD1 (5 bases). This chain's CDR3 is CASSAGHKVSHEQYF. For the CDR3, the DNA is TGTGCCAGCAGCGCCGGACATAAGGTCTCCCACGAGCAGTACTTC.